The clone carrying this T cell receptor (beta chain) was seen only a few times. Antigen unknown. The germline gene is not matched at one end of the junction; a read error may be the cause. The sample comes from a study of cytomegalovirus exposure and HLA in healthy donors. Whole-study context: Unique TCR beta sequences numbering approximately 120 million came from 150 million to 200 million T cells in an earlier analysis. Study-level results: Within an earlier analysis, most TCR beta V segments proved productive either about 87% or about 30% of the time. Sequencing likely caused a cluster of highly shared sequence variants. The study assumed roughly uniform donor sequencing depth for presence/absence analyses.

The germline gives CDR1 MRHNA, CDR2 SNTAGT. This CDR3 has 17 amino acids. Primers for the PCR totalled 60 Vbeta and 13 Jbeta. Data came from immunoSEQ multiplex PCR; TCRdb stores just in-frame clones and leaves some out. The profile shows about 150,000 clones, nearly 10% of them singletons. This clonotype was sampled from a man in his forties or fifties in good health and CMV-seronegative. This chain joins TRBV6-4 and TRBJ2-7; 9 positions agree with TRBD2. Material for sequencing was PBMCs. CDR3 DNA sequence: TGTGCCAGCACCAATACGAGTCACGGGACTAGCAACTCCGAGCAGCACTTC. Translated: CASTNTSHGTSNSEQHF.